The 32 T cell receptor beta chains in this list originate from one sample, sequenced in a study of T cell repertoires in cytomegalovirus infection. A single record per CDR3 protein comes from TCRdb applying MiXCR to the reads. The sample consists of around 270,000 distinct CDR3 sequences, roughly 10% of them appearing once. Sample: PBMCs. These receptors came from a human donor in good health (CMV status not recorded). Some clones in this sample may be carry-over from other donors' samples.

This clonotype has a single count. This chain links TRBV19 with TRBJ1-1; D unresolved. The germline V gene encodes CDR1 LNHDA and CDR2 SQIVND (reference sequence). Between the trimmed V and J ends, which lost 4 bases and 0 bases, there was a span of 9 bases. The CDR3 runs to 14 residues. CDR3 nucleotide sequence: TGTGCCAGTAGTAGCAGCGTGCTGAACACTGAAGCTTTCTTT. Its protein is CASSSSVLNTEAFF.

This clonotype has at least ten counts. The chain's CDR3 is CASSLGQGMNTEAFF. In nucleotides, the CDR3 is TGTGCCAGCAGTTTAGGGCAGGGCATGAACACTGAAGCTTTCTTT. The chain is built from TRBV12-3 or TRBV12-4 and TRBJ1-1; maybe TRBD1 (5 bases). The V and J ends lost 1 base and 0 bases respectively, with 9 bases between them. CDR3 length: 15 amino acids.

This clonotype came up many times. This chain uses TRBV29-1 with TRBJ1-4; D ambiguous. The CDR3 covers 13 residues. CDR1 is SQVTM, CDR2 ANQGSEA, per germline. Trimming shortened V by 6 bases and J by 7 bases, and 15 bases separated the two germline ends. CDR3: CSVAQNRGEKLFF. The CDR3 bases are TGCAGCGTCGCCCAAAACCGGGGTGAAAAACTGTTTTTT.

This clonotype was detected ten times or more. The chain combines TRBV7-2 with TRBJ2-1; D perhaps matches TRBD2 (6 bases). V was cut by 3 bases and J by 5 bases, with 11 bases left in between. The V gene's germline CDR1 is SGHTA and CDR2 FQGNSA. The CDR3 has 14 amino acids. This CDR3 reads CASSLAGTDNEQFF. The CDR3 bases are TGTGCCAGCAGCTTGGCGGGGACGGACAATGAGCAGTTCTTC.

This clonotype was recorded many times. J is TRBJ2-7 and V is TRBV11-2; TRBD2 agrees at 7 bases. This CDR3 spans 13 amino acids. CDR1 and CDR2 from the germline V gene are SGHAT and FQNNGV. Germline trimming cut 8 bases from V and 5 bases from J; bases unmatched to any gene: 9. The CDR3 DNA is TGTGCCAGCTGGAGCCAGCGGGGCAACGAGCAGTACTTC. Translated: CASWSQRGNEQYF.

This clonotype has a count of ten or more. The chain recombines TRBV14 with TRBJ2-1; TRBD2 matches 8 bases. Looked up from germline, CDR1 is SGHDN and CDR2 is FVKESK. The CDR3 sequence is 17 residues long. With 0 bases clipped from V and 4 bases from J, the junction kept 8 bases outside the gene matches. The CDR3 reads CASSQEGASGRYNEQFF. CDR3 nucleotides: TGTGCCAGCAGCCAAGAGGGGGCTAGCGGGCGATACAATGAGCAGTTCTTC.

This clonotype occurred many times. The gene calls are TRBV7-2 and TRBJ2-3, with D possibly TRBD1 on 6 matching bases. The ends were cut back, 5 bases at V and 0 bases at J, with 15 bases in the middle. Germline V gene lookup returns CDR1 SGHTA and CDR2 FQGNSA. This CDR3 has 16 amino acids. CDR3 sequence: CASSRGQSPSTDTQYF. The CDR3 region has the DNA TGTGCCAGCAGCCGAGGACAGTCCCCTAGCACAGATACGCAGTATTTT.

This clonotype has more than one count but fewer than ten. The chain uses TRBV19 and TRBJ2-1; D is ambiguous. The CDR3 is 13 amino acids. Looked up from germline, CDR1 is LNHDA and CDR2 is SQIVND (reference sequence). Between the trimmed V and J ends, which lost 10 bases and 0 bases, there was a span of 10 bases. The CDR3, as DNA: TGTGCCACCCAGGCCGTCTCCTACAATGAGCAGTTCTTC. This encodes CATQAVSYNEQFF.

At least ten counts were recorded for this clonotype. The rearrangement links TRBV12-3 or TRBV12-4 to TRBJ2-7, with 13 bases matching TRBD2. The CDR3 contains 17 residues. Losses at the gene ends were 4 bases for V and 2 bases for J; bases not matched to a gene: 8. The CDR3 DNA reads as TGTGCCAGCAGTTCCCACGGGACTAGCGGGAACCCCTACGAGCAGTACTTC. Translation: CASSSHGTSGNPYEQYF.

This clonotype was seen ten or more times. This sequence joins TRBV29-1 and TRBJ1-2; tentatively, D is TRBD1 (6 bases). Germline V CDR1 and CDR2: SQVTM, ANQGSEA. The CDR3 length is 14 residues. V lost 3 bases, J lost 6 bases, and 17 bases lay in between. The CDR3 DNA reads TGCAGCGTTGATCCTTCAGGGGCGGTCGATGGCTACACCTTC. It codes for CSVDPSGAVDGYTF.

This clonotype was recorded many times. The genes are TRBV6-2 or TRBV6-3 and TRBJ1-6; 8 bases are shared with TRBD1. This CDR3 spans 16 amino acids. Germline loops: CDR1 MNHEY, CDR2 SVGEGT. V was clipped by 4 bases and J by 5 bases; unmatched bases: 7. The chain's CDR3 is CASSSRGQDHNSPLHF. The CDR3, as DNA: TGTGCCAGCAGTTCGCGGGGACAGGACCATAATTCACCCCTCCACTTT.

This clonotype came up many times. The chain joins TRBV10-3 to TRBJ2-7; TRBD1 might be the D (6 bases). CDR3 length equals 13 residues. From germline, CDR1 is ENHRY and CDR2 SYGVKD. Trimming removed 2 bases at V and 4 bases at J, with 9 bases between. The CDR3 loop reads CAISEGQSYEQYF. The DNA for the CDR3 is TGTGCCATCAGTGAGGGACAGAGTTACGAGCAGTACTTC.

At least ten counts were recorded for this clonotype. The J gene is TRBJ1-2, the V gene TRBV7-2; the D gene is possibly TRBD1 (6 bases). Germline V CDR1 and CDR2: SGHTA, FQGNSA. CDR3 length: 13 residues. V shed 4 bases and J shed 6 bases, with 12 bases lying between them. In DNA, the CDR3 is TGTGCCAGCAGCTCCCCTAGGGGGGATGGCTACACCTTC. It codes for CASSSPRGDGYTF.

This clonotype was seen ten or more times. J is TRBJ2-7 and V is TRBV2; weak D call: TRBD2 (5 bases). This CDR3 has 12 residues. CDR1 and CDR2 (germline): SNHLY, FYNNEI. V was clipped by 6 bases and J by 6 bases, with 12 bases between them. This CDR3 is CASRRALGEQYF. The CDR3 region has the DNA TGTGCCAGCAGGAGGGCCCTAGGCGAGCAGTACTTC.

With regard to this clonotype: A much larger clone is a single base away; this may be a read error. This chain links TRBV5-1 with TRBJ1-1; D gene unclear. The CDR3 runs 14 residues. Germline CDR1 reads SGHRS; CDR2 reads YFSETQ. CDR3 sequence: CASNLEFANTEAFF. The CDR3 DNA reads TGCGCCAGCAACTTGGAATTCGCGAACACTGAAGCTTTCTTT.

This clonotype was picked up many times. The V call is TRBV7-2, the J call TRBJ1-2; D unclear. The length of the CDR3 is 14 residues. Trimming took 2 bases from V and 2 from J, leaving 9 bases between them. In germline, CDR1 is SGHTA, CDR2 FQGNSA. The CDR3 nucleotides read TGTGCCAGCAGCTTATCGGCGGGCAACTATGGCTACACCTTC. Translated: CASSLSAGNYGYTF.

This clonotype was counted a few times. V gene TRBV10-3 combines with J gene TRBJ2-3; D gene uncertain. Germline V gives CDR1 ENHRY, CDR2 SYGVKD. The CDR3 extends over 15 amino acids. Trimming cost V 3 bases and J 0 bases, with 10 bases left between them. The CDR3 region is CAISDEAKSTDTQYF. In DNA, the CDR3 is TGTGCCATCAGTGATGAAGCCAAGAGCACAGATACGCAGTATTTT.

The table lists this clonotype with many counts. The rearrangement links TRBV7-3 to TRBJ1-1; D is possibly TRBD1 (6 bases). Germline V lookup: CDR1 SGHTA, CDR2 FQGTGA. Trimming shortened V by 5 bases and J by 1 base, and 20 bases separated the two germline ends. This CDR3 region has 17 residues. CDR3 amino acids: CASSPTGFRARNTEAFF. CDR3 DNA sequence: TGTGCCAGCAGCCCCACAGGGTTTCGAGCCAGGAACACTGAAGCTTTCTTT. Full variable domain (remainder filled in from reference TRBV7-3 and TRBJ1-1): GAGVSQTPSNKVTEKGKYVELRCDPISGHTALYWYRQSLGQGPEFLIYFQGTGAADDSGLPNDRFFAVRPEGSVSTLKIQRTERGDSAVYLCASSPTGFRARNTEAFFGQGTRLTVV.

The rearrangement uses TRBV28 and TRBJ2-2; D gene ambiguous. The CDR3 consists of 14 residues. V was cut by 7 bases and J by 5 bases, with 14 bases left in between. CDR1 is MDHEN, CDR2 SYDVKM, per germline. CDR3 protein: CASKFELRTGELFF. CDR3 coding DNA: TGTGCCAGCAAGTTTGAGCTCCGTACCGGGGAGCTGTTTTTT.

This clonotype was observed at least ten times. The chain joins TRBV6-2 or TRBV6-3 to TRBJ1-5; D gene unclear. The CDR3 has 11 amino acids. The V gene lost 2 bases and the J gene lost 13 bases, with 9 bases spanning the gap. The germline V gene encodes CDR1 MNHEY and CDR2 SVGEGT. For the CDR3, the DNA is TGTGCCAGCAGTTACGGAAGGGTACAGCATTTT. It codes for CASSYGRVQHF.

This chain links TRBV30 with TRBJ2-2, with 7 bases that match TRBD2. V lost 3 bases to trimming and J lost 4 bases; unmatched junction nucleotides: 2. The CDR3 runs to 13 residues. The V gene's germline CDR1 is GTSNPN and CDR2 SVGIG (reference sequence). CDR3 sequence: CAWRIAGTGELFF. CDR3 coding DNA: TGTGCCTGGAGGATAGCGGGCACCGGGGAGCTGTTTTTT.

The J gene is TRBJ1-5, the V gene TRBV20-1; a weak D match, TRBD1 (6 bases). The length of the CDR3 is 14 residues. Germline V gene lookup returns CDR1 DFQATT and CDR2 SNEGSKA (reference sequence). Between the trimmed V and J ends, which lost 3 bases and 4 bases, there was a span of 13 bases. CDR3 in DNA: TGCAGTGCTAGTGGGCAGGGGCCGAATCAGCCCCAGCATTTT. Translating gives CSASGQGPNQPQHF.

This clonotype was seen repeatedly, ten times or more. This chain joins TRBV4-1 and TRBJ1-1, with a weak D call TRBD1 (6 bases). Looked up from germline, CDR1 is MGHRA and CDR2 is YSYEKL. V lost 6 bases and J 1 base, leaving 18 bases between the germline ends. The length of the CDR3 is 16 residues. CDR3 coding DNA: TGCGCCAGCAGTCACGTACGGGGGGCCAGGAACACTGAAGCTTTCTTT. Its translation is CASSHVRGARNTEAFF.

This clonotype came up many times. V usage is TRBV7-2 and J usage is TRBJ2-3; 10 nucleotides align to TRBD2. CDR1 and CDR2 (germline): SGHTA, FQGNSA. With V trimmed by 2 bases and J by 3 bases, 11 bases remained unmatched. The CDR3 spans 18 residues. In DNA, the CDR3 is TGTGCCAGCAGCTTAATTGGGCTAGCGGGAGTTAGAACAGATACGCAGTATTTT. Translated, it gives CASSLIGLAGVRTDTQYF.

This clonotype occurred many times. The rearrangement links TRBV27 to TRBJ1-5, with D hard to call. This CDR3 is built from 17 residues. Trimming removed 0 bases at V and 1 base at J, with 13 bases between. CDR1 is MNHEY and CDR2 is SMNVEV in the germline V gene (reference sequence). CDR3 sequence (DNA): TGTGCCAGCAGTTTATCAGGTCCGGAGAGGAGCAATCAGCCCCAGCATTTT. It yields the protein CASSLSGPERSNQPQHF.

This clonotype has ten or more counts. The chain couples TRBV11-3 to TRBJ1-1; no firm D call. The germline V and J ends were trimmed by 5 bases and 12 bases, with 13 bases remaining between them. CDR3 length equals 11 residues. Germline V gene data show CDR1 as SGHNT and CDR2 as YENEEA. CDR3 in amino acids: CASSLHITSFF. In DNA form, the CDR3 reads TGTGCCAGCAGCCTACACATAACCTCTTTCTTT.

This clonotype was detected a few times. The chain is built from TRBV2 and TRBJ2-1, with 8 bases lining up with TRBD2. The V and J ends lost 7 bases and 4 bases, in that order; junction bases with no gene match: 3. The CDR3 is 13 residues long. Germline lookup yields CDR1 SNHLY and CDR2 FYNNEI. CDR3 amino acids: CASTSGGYNEQFF. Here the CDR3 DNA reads TGTGCCAGCACCAGCGGGGGATACAATGAGCAGTTCTTC.

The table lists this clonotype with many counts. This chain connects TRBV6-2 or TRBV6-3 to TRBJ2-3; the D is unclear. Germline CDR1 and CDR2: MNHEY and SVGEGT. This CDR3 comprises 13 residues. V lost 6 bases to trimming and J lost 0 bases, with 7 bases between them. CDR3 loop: CASRRDSTDTQYF. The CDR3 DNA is TGTGCCAGCAGACGTGACAGCACAGATACGCAGTATTTT.

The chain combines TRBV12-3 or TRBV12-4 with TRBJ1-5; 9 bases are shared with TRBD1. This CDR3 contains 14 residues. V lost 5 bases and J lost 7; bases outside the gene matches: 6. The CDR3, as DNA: TGTGCCAGCAGTACCGGGACAGGGAGCCAGCCCCAGCATTTT. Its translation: CASSTGTGSQPQHF.

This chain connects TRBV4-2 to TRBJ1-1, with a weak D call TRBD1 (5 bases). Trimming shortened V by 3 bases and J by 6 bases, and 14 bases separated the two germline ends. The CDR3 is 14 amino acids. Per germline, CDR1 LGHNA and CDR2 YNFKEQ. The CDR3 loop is CASSQHTGYPEAFF. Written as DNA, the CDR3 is TGTGCCAGCAGCCAGCATACAGGTTATCCTGAAGCTTTCTTT.

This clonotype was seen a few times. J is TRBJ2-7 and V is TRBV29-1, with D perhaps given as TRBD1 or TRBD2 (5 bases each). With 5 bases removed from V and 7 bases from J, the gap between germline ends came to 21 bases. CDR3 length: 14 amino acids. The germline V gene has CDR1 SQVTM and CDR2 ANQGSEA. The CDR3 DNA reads TGCAGCGTTACAGGACTGCACTTTAGGAGTGAGCAGTACTTC. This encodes CSVTGLHFRSEQYF.

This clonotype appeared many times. The CDR3: CASRRGTKETQYF. The CDR3 region has the DNA TGTGCCAGCAGAAGAGGTACGAAAGAGACCCAGTACTTC. V is TRBV27 and J is TRBJ2-5; no definite D call. V shed 6 bases and J shed 3 bases, with 11 bases lying between them. CDR1 is MNHEY and CDR2 is SMNVEV in the germline V gene (reference sequence). The CDR3 extends over 13 amino acids.